Given below is one T cell receptor beta chain in context. Antigen specificity is unknown. TCRdb's copy holds only in-frame clones and misses some; the assay was immunoSEQ multiplex PCR. In the table there are 74,000 or so clones, around 93% of which are singletons. This entry belongs to a study of graft-versus-host responses after intestinal transplantation. The overall study: Among the recipients, transplants were multivisceral, liver-intestinal, or isolated intestinal. For two to three years after anti-thymocyte globulin induction, all recipients took tacrolimus and steroids.

Study-level findings and limits: Recipient marrow held GvH clones, some first seen in ileum or blood. Early declines in HvG clones that occurred post-transplant were associated with peak circulating GvH clone levels.

CDR3 length: 14 amino acids. This TCR was sampled from a human patient who received an intestinal transplant, so some T cells may come from the graft donor. The chain links TRBV21-1 to TRBJ2-5; the table's TRBD1 call for D was not verified on the DNA. TRBV21-1 is a pseudogene. The sequenced sample was PBMCs, obtained 98 days after intestinal transplantation. The CDR3 DNA reads as TGTGCCAGCAGCAAAGGGACAGGGGAAGAGACCCAGTACTTC. Translated: CASSKGTGEETQYF.